The present TCR beta chain was sequenced within a study of OX40 agonist ivuxolimab in advanced cancers. The protocol was immunoSEQ multiplex PCR, while the TCRdb copy is restricted to in-frame clones and leaves out a portion. The table records approximately 80,000 clones, 75% to 95% of them present only once. The V gene's germline CDR1 is MDHEN and CDR2 SYDVKM. CDR3 length: 16 residues. V dropped 6 bases and J dropped 0; count of bases not matched to a gene: 6. This TCR was sampled from an adult with an advanced solid tumor such as melanoma, head and neck, liver or kidney cancer. Sequenced here: CD4+ or CD8+ T cells sorted from blood, sampled in a trial of the OX40 agonist ivuxolimab. The V gene is TRBV28, the J gene TRBJ1-5; TRBD1 aligns across 9 bases. In DNA form, the CDR3 reads TGTGCCAGCAGCCGCGGGACAGGGTATAGCAATCAGCCCCAGCATTTT. This sequence encodes CASSRGTGYSNQPQHF.